One and the same sample provided the 24 T cell receptor beta chains below, sequenced in a study of blood T cell repertoires in COVID-19. Profiling relied on immunoSEQ multiplex PCR, and the TCRdb table lists in-frame clones only, not all of them. The repertoire has 140,000 or so clones, over 70% of them found once; the top ten carry under 12%. Sequenced input: peripheral blood. The receptors come from a man aged 55 to 70 with active or convalescent COVID-19.

This clone has only one observation. The chain carries TRBV19 and TRBJ1-5; D not certain. CDR1 LNHDA and CDR2 SQIVND come from the germline V gene (reference sequence). CDR3 size: 14 residues. Trimming took off 1 base at V and 7 bases at J, with 11 bases between the two ends. DNA for the CDR3: TGTGCCAGTAGTATAGGGGGAGCCTCCCAGCCCCAGCATTTT. This sequence encodes CASSIGGASQPQHF.

This clone occurred a few times. V usage is TRBV10-1 and J usage is TRBJ1-1; the D gene is possibly TRBD1 (6 bases). Trimming removed 5 bases from V and 5 bases from J, with 18 bases in between. The CDR3 length is 15 residues. The V gene's germline CDR1 is WNHNN and CDR2 SYGVQD (reference sequence). The CDR3 loop is CASSRTTGRRTEAFF. As DNA, the CDR3 is TGCGCCAGCAGTCGTACCACAGGGCGGAGGACTGAAGCTTTCTTT.

The J gene is TRBJ2-7, the V gene TRBV28, with 10 bases identical to TRBD2. The V and J ends lost 7 bases and 0 bases, in that order; junction bases with no gene match: 12. CDR3 length: 17 amino acids. Germline assignment: CDR1 MDHEN and CDR2 SYDVKM. The chain's CDR3 is CASNTLTSGKGSYEQYF. CDR3 DNA sequence: TGTGCCAGCAATACTCTCACTAGCGGGAAAGGCTCCTACGAGCAGTACTTC.

Written as DNA, the CDR3 is TGTGCCAGCAGCTTAGTCGGGGTGGCCACCGGGGAGCTGTTTTTT. Protein sequence: CASSLVGVATGELFF. This chain links TRBV7-9 with TRBJ2-2; D may be TRBD2 (5 bases). The V end was cut by 1 base, the J end by 4 bases, with 10 bases between. The CDR3 loop spans 15 amino acids. Germline CDR1 and CDR2: SEHNR and FQNEAQ (reference sequence). Looking up the rest from reference TRBV7-9 and TRBJ2-2 gives the full variable domain: DTGVSQNPRHKITKRGQNVTFRCDPISEHNRLYWYRQTLGQGPEFLTYFQNEAQLEKSRLLSDRFSAERPKGSFSTLEIQRTEQGDSAMYLCASSLVGVATGELFFGEGSRLTVL.

This clone has only a few counts. V usage is TRBV5-1 and J usage is TRBJ2-1; 8 nucleotides match TRBD2. CDR3 length: 15 amino acids. The V and J ends lost 6 bases and 9 bases, in that order; junction bases with no gene match: 14. Germline CDR1 is SGHRS and CDR2 is YFSETQ. CDR3 protein: CASNPRGTRAGEQFF. Here the CDR3 DNA reads TGCGCCAGCAACCCCCGGGGGACTAGAGCGGGTGAGCAGTTCTTC. Filled out from reference TRBV5-1 and TRBJ2-1, the complete variable domain reads KAGVTQTPRYLIKTRGQQVTLSCSPISGHRSVSWYQQTPGQGLQFLFEYFSETQRNKGNFPGRFSGRQFSNSRSEMNVSTLELGDSALYLCASNPRGTRAGEQFFGPGTRLTVL.

The CDR3 nucleotides are TGCAGCGTTGAAGACAGTTCAAAACCCTACGAGCAGTACTTC. Translating gives CSVEDSSKPYEQYF. The gene calls are TRBV29-1 and TRBJ2-7; D gene uncertain. The CDR3 length is 14 residues. V was clipped by 0 bases and J by 2 bases, with 11 bases between them. CDR1 and CDR2 (germline): SQVTM, ANQGSEA.

V usage is TRBV6-5 and J usage is TRBJ2-5, with 9 nucleotides matching TRBD2. The CDR3 spans 14 residues. V trimming: 7 bases; J trimming: 6 bases; junction bases outside the gene matches: 9. Germline CDR1 and CDR2: MNHEY and SVGAGI. CDR3 residues: CASTPREGLQTQYF. DNA of the CDR3: TGTGCCAGCACCCCGCGGGAGGGTTTACAGACCCAGTACTTC.

The V gene is TRBV7-3, the J gene TRBJ2-5, with 9 bases aligning to TRBD1. There are 17 residues in the CDR3. The junction had 11 bases not matched to a gene; V was cut back by 1 base and J by 5 bases. Germline CDR1 SGHTA, CDR2 FQGTGA. The CDR3 DNA reads as TGTGCCAGCAGCTTAAACAGGGGGCCACCGGGCGCGGAGACCCAGTACTTC. Translated: CASSLNRGPPGAETQYF.

The chain joins TRBV15 to TRBJ2-7, with TRBD1 identical over 12 bases. CDR3 length equals 15 residues. Per germline, CDR1 LNHNV and CDR2 YYDKDF (reference sequence). V shed 3 bases, J shed 4 bases, and the junction held 4 bases outside the gene matches. The CDR3 sequence: CATSRGGQGAYEQYF. DNA of the CDR3: TGTGCCACCAGCAGGGGGGGACAGGGGGCGTACGAGCAGTACTTC. Drawing the rest from reference TRBV15 and TRBJ2-7, the complete variable domain is DAMVIQNPRYQVTQFGKPVTLSCSQTLNHNVMYWYQQKSSQAPKLLFHYYDKDFNNEADTPDNFQSRRPNTSFCFLDIRSPGLGDTAMYLCATSRGGQGAYEQYFGPGTRLTVT.

V usage is TRBV11-2 and J usage is TRBJ2-3; D is possibly TRBD2 (6 bases). CDR3 size: 15 residues. Germline V gene sequence: CDR1 SGHAT, CDR2 FQNNGV. The V end was cut by 0 bases, the J end by 0 bases, with 7 bases between. CDR3 DNA: TGTGCCAGCAGCTTAGATGGGGGGAGCACAGATACGCAGTATTTT. Translated: CASSLDGGSTDTQYF.

The rearrangement links TRBV11-2 to TRBJ2-3; D unresolved. Germline-derived CDR1 and CDR2 are SGHAT and FQNNGV. The CDR3 contains 13 residues. The V end lost 8 bases, the J end lost 2 bases, and 11 bases lay between the germline ends. This chain's CDR3 is CASGAGITDTQYF. In DNA, the CDR3 is TGTGCCAGCGGAGCTGGCATCACAGATACGCAGTATTTT.

In regard to this clone: At one of its ends the junction is not consistent with the germline gene, which may arise from a read error. The chain employs TRBV7-7 and TRBJ2-2; maybe TRBD1 (6 bases). The CDR3 is 13 amino acids. Germline V CDR1 and CDR2: SSHAT, FNYEAQ (reference sequence). CDR3 protein: CASSSQGNGELFF. CDR3 bases: TGTGCTAGCAGCTCACAGGGAAACGGGGAGCTGTTTTTT.

J is TRBJ2-5 and V is TRBV29-1; 9 bases line up with TRBD1. Germline V lookup: CDR1 SQVTM, CDR2 ANQGSEA. V shed 7 bases and J 0 bases; nucleotides not matched to a gene: 3. This CDR3 contains 13 residues. In DNA, the CDR3 is TGCAGCGGGGGGACAGGGAACCAAGAGACCCAGTACTTC. This codes for CSGGTGNQETQYF. Using reference TRBV29-1 and TRBJ2-5 for the parts outside the CDR3, the full variable domain is SAVISQKPSRDICQRGTSLTIQCQVDSQVTMMFWYRQQPGQSLTLIATANQGSEATYESGFVIDKFPISRPNLTFSTLTVSNMSPEDSSIYLCSGGTGNQETQYFGPGTRLLVL.

This clone was counted a single time. Germline is not matched at one junction end, which may reflect a read error. The chain links TRBV7-2 to TRBJ1-5; TRBD1 matches at 7 bases. Germline V gives CDR1 SGHTA, CDR2 FQGNSA. The CDR3 sequence is 15 residues long. The CDR3 region is CASNLQGRGNQPQHF. CDR3 bases: TGTGCCAGCAACTTACAGGGGAGAGGCAATCAGCCCCAGCATTTT.

V usage is TRBV5-8 and J usage is TRBJ1-3, with 8 bases fitting TRBD1. The CDR3 has 14 residues. Germline-derived CDR1 and CDR2 are SGHTS and YDEGEE. The V and J ends lost 4 bases and 3 bases, in that order; junction bases with no gene match: 3. The CDR3 sequence is CASSIGQGGNTIYF. The CDR3 region has the DNA TGTGCCAGCAGCATAGGACAGGGTGGAAACACCATATATTTT.

The CDR3 coding sequence is TGTGCCAGCAGCCTTGACCCAGCGGGGTCGTACCAAGAGACCCAGTACTTC. Translation gives CASSLDPAGSYQETQYF. The chain couples TRBV7-2 to TRBJ2-5, with 7 positions matching TRBD2. Germline V gene lookup returns CDR1 SGHTA and CDR2 FQGNSA. Trimming removed 5 bases from V and 0 bases from J; junction bases left unmatched: 12. CDR3 length equals 17 residues.

The V and J genes are TRBV10-2 and TRBJ2-4; D remains ambiguous. Trimming shortened V by 0 bases and J by 1 base, and 4 bases separated the two germline ends. There are 14 residues in the CDR3. Germline V CDR1 and CDR2: WSHSY, SAAADI. CDR3 nucleotides: TGCGCCAGCAGTGAGTCCGGGGCCAAAAACATTCAGTACTTC. This translates into CASSESGAKNIQYF.

The rearrangement joins TRBV30 to TRBJ2-5; D uncertain. Germline CDR1 reads GTSNPN; CDR2 reads SVGIG (reference sequence). The CDR3 is made up of 12 amino acids. The ends were cut back, 2 bases at V and 2 bases at J, with 6 bases in the middle. The CDR3 bases are TGTGCCTGGAGTCGGAGTCAAGAGACCCAGTACTTC. Protein product: CAWSRSQETQYF.

The J gene is TRBJ1-6, the V gene TRBV2, with 8 bases that match TRBD1. The CDR3 loop spans 14 amino acids. Losses at the gene ends were 6 bases for V and 6 bases for J; bases not matched to a gene: 4. Per germline, CDR1 SNHLY and CDR2 FYNNEI. In nucleotides, the CDR3 is TGTGCCAGCAGAGTGGACAGGGTTAATTCACCCCTCCACTTT. Amino acids: CASRVDRVNSPLHF.

The chain links TRBV27 to TRBJ1-2; TRBD1 agrees at 7 bases. The CDR3 covers 17 residues. Germline V lookup: CDR1 MNHEY, CDR2 SMNVEV (reference sequence). V lost 5 bases and J lost 7; bases outside the gene matches: 19. CDR3 amino acids: CASSPKTGTSTRGGYTF. The CDR3 bases are TGTGCCAGCAGTCCGAAGACAGGGACCTCTACGAGGGGTGGCTACACCTTC.

V is TRBV30 and J is TRBJ2-7, with D tentatively TRBD1 (5 bases). Germline V CDR1 and CDR2: GTSNPN, SVGIG (reference sequence). V was cut by 5 bases and J by 2 bases, with 25 bases left in between. The CDR3 length is 17 residues. CDR3 nucleotides: TGTGCCTGGGGAGATTCCGATGAACACTCAGGGCCCTACGAGCAGTACTTC. This codes for CAWGDSDEHSGPYEQYF.

The CDR3 region is CSVDSRQPRDYGYTF. The CDR3, as DNA: TGCAGCGTTGATTCAAGGCAGCCACGGGACTATGGCTACACCTTC. The chain combines TRBV29-1 with TRBJ1-2, with D hard to call. The CDR3 is 15 residues long. V shed 3 bases and J shed 3 bases, with 17 bases lying between them. Per the germline V gene, CDR1 is SQVTM and CDR2 is ANQGSEA.

This clone was seen a handful of times. The sample carries other DNA sequences with the same CDR3. V and J are TRBV7-9 and TRBJ2-5; tentatively, D is TRBD1 (6 bases). Germline-derived CDR1 and CDR2 are SEHNR and FQNEAQ (reference sequence). The V end lost 3 bases, the J end lost 4 bases, and 9 bases lay between the germline ends. This CDR3 has 13 residues. CDR3: CASSLGRGETQYF. CDR3 DNA sequence: TGTGCCAGCAGCTTGGGCAGGGGAGAGACCCAGTACTTC.

This CDR3 is CASSLNSGRASTQYF. The CDR3, as DNA: TGTGCCAGCAGCTTAAATAGCGGGAGGGCCAGTACGCAGTATTTT. V gene TRBV7-9 combines with J gene TRBJ2-3, with 11 bases aligning to TRBD2. The CDR3 has 15 amino acids. Trimming at V came to 2 bases and at J to 8 bases, leaving 6 bases not matched to a gene. CDR1 and CDR2 (germline): SEHNR, FQNEAQ (reference sequence).